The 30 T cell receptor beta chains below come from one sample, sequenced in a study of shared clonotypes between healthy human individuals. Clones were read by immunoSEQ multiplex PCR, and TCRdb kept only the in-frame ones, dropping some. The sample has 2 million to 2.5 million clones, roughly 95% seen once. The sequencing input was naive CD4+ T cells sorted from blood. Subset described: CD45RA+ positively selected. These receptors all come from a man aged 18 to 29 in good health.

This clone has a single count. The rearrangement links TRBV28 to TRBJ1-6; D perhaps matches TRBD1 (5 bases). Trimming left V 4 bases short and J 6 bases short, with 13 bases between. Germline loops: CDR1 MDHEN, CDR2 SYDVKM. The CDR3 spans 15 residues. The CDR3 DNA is TGTGCCAGCAGTTCCGGGACCCTGGGTAATTCACCCCTCCACTTT. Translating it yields CASSSGTLGNSPLHF. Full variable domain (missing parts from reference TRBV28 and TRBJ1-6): DVKVTQSSRYLVKRTGEKVFLECVQDMDHENMFWYRQDPGLGLRLIYFSYDVKMKEKGDIPEGYSVSREKKERFSLILESASTNQTSMYLCASSSGTLGNSPLHFGNGTRLTVT.

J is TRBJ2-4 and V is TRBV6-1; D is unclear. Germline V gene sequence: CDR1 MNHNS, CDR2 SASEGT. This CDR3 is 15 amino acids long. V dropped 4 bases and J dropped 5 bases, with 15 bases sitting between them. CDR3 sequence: CASSVLGFGENIQYF. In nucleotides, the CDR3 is TGTGCCAGCAGTGTATTAGGATTTGGGGAAAACATTCAGTACTTC.

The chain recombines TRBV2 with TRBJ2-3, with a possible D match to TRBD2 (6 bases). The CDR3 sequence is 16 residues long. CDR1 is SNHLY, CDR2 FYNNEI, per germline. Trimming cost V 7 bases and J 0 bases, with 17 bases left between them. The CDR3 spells CASTKGGVQSTDTQYF. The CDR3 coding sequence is TGTGCCAGCACCAAGGGCGGGGTTCAGAGCACAGATACGCAGTATTTT.

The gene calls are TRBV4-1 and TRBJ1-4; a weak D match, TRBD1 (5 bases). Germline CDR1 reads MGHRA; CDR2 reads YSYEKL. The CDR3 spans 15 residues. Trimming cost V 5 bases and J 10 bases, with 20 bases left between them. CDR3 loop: CASSSRAAPLGKLFF. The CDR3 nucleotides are TGCGCCAGCAGCTCCAGGGCAGCTCCTTTGGGAAAACTGTTTTTT.

The DNA of the CDR3 is TGTGCCAGCAGCTCCGGGACAGGGACTGGGGCCAACGTCCTGACTTTC. As protein: CASSSGTGTGANVLTF. The rearrangement joins TRBV5-4 to TRBJ2-6; TRBD1 aligns across 9 bases. Germline lookup yields CDR1 SGHNT and CDR2 YYREEE (reference sequence). The CDR3 runs to 16 residues. The V and J ends lost 3 bases and 2 bases, in that order; junction bases with no gene match: 3.

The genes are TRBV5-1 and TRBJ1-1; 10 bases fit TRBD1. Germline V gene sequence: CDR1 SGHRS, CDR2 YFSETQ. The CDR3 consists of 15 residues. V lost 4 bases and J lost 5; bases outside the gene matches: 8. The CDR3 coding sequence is TGCGCCAGCAGCATAGGGACAGGGGATGGAACTGAAGCTTTCTTT. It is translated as CASSIGTGDGTEAFF. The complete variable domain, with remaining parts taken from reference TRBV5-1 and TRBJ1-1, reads KAGVTQTPRYLIKTRGQQVTLSCSPISGHRSVSWYQQTPGQGLQFLFEYFSETQRNKGNFPGRFSGRQFSNSRSEMNVSTLELGDSALYLCASSIGTGDGTEAFFGQGTRLTVV.

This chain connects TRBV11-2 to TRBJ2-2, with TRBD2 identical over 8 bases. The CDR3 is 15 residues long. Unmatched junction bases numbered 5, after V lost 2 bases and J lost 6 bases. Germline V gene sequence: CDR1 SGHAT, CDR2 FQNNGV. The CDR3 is CASSLLAGSAGELFF. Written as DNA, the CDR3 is TGTGCCAGCAGCTTATTAGCGGGGTCCGCCGGGGAGCTGTTTTTT.

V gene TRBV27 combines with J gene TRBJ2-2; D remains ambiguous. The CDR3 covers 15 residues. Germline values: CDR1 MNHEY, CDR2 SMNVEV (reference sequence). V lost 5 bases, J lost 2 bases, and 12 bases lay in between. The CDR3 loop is CASSHIALNTGELFF. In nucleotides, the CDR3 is TGTGCCAGCAGTCATATAGCTCTAAACACCGGGGAGCTGTTTTTT.

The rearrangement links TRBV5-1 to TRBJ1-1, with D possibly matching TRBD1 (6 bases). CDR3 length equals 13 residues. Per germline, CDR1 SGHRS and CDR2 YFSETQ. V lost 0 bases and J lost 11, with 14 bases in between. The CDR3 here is CASSLAGGHRAFF. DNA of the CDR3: TGCGCCAGCAGCTTGGCGGGGGGCCACAGGGCTTTCTTT.

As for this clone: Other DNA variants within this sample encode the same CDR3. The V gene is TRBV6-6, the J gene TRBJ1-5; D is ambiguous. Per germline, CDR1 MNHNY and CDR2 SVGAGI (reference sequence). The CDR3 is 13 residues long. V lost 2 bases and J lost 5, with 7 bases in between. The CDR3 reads CASSYGHDQPQHF. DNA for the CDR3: TGTGCCAGCAGTTACGGCCATGATCAGCCCCAGCATTTT.

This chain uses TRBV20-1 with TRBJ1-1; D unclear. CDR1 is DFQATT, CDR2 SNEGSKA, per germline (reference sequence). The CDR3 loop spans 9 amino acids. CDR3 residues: CRANTEAFF. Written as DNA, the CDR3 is TGCAGGGCGAACACTGAAGCTTTCTTT.

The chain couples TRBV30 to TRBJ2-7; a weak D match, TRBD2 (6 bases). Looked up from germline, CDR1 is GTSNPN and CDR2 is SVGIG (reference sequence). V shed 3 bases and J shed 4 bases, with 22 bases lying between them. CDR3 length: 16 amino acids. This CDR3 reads CAWRRSGRPGVYEQYF. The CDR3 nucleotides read TGTGCCTGGAGACGATCAGGCAGGCCGGGGGTATACGAGCAGTACTTC.

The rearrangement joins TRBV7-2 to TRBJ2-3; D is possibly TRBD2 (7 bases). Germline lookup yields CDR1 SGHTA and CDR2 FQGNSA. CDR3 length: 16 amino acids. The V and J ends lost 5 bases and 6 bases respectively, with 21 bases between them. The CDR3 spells CASSRGPSRGLDTQYF. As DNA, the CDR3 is TGTGCCAGCAGCCGGGGGCCCTCGCGGGGGTTGGATACGCAGTATTTT.

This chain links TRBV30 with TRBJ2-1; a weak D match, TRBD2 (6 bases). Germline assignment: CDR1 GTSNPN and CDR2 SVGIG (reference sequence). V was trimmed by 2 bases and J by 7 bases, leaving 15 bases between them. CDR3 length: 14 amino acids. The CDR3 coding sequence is TGTGCCTGGAGTCCTCATAGCGGATGGAATGAGCAGTTCTTC. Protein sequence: CAWSPHSGWNEQFF.

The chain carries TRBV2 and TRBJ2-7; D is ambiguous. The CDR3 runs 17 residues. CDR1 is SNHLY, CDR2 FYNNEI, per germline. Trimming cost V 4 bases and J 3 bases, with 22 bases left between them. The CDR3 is CASSGSAPAMPDYEQYF. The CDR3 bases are TGTGCCAGCAGTGGAAGCGCCCCGGCGATGCCCGACTACGAGCAGTACTTC.

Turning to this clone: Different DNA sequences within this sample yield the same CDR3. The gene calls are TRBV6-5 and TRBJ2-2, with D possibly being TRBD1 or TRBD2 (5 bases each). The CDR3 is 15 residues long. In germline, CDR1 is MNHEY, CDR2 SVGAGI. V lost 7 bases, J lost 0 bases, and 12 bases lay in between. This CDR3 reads CASTRGTPNTGELFF. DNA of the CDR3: TGTGCCAGCACCCGGGGCACCCCGAACACCGGGGAGCTGTTTTTT.

CDR3 sequence reads: CASSQVVAAFGGTQYF. In nucleotides, the CDR3 is TGCGCCAGCAGCCAAGTGGTAGCGGCTTTTGGTGGTACGCAGTATTTT. The chain employs TRBV4-1 and TRBJ2-3; possibly TRBD2 for D (6 bases). V lost 1 base and J 8 bases, leaving 19 bases between the germline ends. The CDR3 loop spans 16 amino acids. Germline CDR1 reads MGHRA; CDR2 reads YSYEKL.

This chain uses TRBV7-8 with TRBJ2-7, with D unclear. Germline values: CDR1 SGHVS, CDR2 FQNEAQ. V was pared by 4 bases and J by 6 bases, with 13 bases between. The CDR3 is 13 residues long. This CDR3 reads CASSSPVDLEQYF. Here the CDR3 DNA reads TGTGCCAGCAGCTCCCCCGTGGATCTCGAGCAGTACTTC.

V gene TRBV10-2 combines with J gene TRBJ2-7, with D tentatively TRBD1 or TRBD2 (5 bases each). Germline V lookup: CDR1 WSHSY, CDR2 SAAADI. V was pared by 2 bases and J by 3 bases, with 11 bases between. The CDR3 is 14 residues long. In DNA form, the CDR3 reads TGCGCCAGCAGTGAGCTAGGGACCTTCTACGAGCAGTACTTC. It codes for CASSELGTFYEQYF.

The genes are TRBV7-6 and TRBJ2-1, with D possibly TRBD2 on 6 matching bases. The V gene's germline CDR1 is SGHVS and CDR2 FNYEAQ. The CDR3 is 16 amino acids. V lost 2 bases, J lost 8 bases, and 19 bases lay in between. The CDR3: CASSLNPAGFGHEQFF. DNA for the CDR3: TGTGCCAGCAGCTTAAATCCCGCGGGATTTGGGCATGAGCAGTTCTTC.

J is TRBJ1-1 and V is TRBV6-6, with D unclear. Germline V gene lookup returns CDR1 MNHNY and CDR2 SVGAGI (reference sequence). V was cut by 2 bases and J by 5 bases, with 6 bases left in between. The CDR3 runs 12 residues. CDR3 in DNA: TGTGCCAGCAGTTACGTAGGGACTGAAGCTTTCTTT. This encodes CASSYVGTEAFF.

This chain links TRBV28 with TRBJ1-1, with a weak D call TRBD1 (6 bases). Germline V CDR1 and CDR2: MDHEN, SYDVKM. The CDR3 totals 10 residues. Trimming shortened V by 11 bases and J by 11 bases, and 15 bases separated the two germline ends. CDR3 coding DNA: TGTGCCTCGGGCACAGGGTTTGCTTTCTTT. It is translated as CASGTGFAFF.

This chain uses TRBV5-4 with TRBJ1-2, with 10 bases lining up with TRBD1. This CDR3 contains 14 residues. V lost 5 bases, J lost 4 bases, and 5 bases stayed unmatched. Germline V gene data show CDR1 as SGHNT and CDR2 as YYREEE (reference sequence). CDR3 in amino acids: CASRPGTGVYGYTF. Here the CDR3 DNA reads TGTGCCAGCAGACCCGGGACAGGGGTCTATGGCTACACCTTC.

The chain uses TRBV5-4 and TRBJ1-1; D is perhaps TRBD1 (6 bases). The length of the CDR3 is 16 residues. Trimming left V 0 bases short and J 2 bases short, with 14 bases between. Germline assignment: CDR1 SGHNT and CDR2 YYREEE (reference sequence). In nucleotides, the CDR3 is TGTGCCAGCAGCTTGGGACAGGCGGGGGGTAACACTGAAGCTTTCTTT. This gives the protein CASSLGQAGGNTEAFF.

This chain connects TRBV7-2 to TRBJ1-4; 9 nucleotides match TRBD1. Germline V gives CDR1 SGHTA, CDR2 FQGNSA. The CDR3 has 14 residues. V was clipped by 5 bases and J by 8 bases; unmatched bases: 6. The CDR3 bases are TGTGCCAGCAGCGAGGGGACAGGGCGGGAAAAACTGTTTTTT. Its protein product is CASSEGTGREKLFF.

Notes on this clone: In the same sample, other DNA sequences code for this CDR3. The CDR3 sequence: CAWSGGGSGNTIYF. DNA for the CDR3: TGTGCCTGGAGTGGGGGGGGCTCTGGAAACACCATATATTTT. The rearrangement joins TRBV30 to TRBJ1-3; possible D gene TRBD1, 5 bases. Per germline, CDR1 GTSNPN and CDR2 SVGIG (reference sequence). Trimming shortened V by 1 base and J by 0 bases, and 7 bases separated the two germline ends. This CDR3 comprises 14 residues.

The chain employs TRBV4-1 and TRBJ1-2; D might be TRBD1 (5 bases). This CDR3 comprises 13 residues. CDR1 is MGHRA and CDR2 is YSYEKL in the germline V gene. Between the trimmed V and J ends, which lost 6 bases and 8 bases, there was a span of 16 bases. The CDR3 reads CASRTGAIGGYTF. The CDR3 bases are TGCGCCAGCAGGACCGGGGCTATTGGAGGCTACACCTTC.

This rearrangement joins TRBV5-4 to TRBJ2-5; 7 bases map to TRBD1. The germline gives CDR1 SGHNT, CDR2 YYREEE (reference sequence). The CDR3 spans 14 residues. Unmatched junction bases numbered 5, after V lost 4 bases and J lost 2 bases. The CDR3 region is CASSVGQNQETQYF. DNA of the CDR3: TGTGCCAGCAGCGTGGGACAGAATCAAGAGACCCAGTACTTC.

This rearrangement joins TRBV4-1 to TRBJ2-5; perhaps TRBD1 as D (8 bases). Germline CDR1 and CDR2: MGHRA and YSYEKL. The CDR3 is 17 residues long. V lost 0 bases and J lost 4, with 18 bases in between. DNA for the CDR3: TGCGCCAGCAGCCAAGATCTCGTACAGGGGGAGGGAGAGACCCAGTACTTC. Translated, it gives CASSQDLVQGEGETQYF.

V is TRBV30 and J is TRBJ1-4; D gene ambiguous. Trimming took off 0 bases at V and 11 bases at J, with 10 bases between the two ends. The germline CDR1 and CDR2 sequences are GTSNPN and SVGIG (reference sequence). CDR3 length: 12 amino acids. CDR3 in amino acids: CAWSVPGGKLFF. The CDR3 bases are TGTGCCTGGAGTGTACCGGGTGGGAAACTGTTTTTT.